This TCR beta chain came from a study of Graves' ophthalmopathy and Graves' hyperthyroidism. Background on the study: There was a collection of peripheral blood at initial diagnosis, before any treatment.

Patients were diagnosed from clinical symptoms, serum thyroxine, TRAb, thyroid ultrasound and orbital computed tomography. PBMCs were isolated from a roughly 10 ml sample of fresh peripheral blood. Study outcomes and limitations: The majority of expanded thyroid clonotypes above 0.001 frequency also occurred in blood.

This CDR3 contains 14 residues. Germline-derived CDR1 and CDR2 are SNHLY and FYNNEI. V dropped 4 bases and J dropped 2 bases, with 11 bases sitting between them. From RNA, the CDR3 regions of TCR beta chains were amplified and sequenced. HTBI-primed RT-PCR formed the first round, and a multiplex PCR formed the second. Using its own MiXCR run on the multiplex PCR reads, TCRdb lists one record per CDR3 protein. The data contain some 750,000 distinct CDR3 sequences, 40% of them singletons. Turning to this clonotype: The antigen is unknown.

The clonotype originates from an adult man with Graves' ophthalmopathy. The sample consisted of peripheral blood. The rearrangement joins TRBV2 to TRBJ1-2, with D unclear. The DNA of the CDR3 is TGTGCCAGCAGTGTCGATGGGGTCAACTATGGCTACACCTTC. Its translation: CASSVDGVNYGYTF.